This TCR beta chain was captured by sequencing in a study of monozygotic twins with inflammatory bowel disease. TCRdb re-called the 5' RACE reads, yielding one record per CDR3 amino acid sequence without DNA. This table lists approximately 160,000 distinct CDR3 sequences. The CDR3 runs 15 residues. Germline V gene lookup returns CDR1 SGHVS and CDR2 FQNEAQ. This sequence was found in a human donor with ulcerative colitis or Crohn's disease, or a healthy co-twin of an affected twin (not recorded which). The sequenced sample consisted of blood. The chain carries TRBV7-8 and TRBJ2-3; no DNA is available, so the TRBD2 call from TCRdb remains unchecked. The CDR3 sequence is CASSLRLVDTDTQYF.